A single T cell receptor beta chain is shown here with its context. This entry comes from a study of T cell changes during pregnancy in multiple sclerosis. Using immunoSEQ multiplex PCR, the repertoire was profiled, and TCRdb retains in-frame clones only, with some absent. Counted here are fewer than 50,000 clones, about 90% occurring once; the ten biggest clones make up approximately 0.79%. CDR1 MNHNS and CDR2 SASEGT come from the germline V gene. The CDR3 has 15 residues. V was cut by 6 bases and J by 7 bases, with 21 bases left in between. The sequences come from CD4+ T cells from peripheral blood mononuclear cells, collected in the third trimester of pregnancy. The sequence came from a female donor with multiple sclerosis, enrolled in a pregnancy study. The gene calls are TRBV6-1 and TRBJ1-2; D is perhaps TRBD1 (5 bases). As DNA, the CDR3 is TGTGCCAGCAGCGAATCCCCGGAGGGGATCGGTGGCTACACCTTC. This codes for CASSESPEGIGGYTF.